This passage covers 31 T cell receptor beta chains from one sample sequenced in a study of cytomegalovirus exposure and HLA in healthy donors (TCRdb year 2017). The library was generated by the immunoSEQ multiplex PCR assay. For the multiplex PCR, a mixture combining 60 forward primers for TCR Vbeta segments and 13 reverse primers for TCR Jbeta segments was used. TCRdb re-hosts the immuneACCESS table, in-frame sequences only. Its copies lack some clones; in the studies checked, an unresolved V gene accounts for under half of them, and the cause for the rest is not known. For this sample the table gives around 100,000 clones, of which around 86% were detected only once. Of the sample, 3% to 4% is held by the ten largest clones. The sample was PBMCs. The source of these receptors is a female donor in good health and CMV-seropositive.

In regard to this clone: The sample contains more than one DNA sequence encoding this CDR3. The chain joins TRBV5-4 to TRBJ1-1; D possibly corresponds to TRBD1 (6 bases). Trimming shortened V by 0 bases and J by 3 bases, and 9 bases separated the two germline ends. CDR1 SGHNT and CDR2 YYREEE come from the germline V gene (reference sequence). This CDR3 spans 14 amino acids. CDR3 nucleotides: TGTGCCAGCAGCTTGGGGGGGCGGGACACTGAAGCTTTCTTT. Its translation: CASSLGGRDTEAFF. Looking up the rest from reference TRBV5-4 and TRBJ1-1 gives the full variable domain: ETGVTQSPTHLIKTRGQQVTLRCSSQSGHNTVSWYQQALGQGPQFIFQYYREEENGRGNFPPRFSGLQFPNYSSELNVNALELDDSALYLCASSLGGRDTEAFFGQGTRLTVV.

This chain connects TRBV21-1 to TRBJ2-2; the table's D call, TRBD1, has no DNA check behind it. TRBV21-1 is tagged as a pseudogene. The CDR3 extends over 13 amino acids. CDR3 in amino acids: CASPRACTGELFF. The DNA for the CDR3 is TGTGCCAGCCCCAGGGCATGCACCGGGGAGCTGTTTTTT.

The chain is built from TRBV29-1 and TRBJ2-7; perhaps TRBD2 as D (6 bases). Trimming took 1 base from V and 0 from J, leaving 16 bases between them. CDR1 is SQVTM and CDR2 is ANQGSEA in the germline V gene. The CDR3 length is 16 residues. In DNA form, the CDR3 reads TGCAGCGTTGAAGCGGAGGGTGATAGGATCTCCTACGAGCAGTACTTC. It codes for CSVEAEGDRISYEQYF.

This chain joins TRBV9 and TRBJ2-3; a weak D match, TRBD2 (6 bases). V lost 5 bases, J lost 5 bases, and 12 bases lay in between. Germline V gives CDR1 SGDLS, CDR2 YYNGEE. The CDR3 extends over 13 amino acids. For the CDR3, the DNA is TGTGCCAGCAGTGCACCCGGGGGAGATACGCAGTATTTT. This sequence encodes CASSAPGGDTQYF.

The chain recombines TRBV19 with TRBJ2-4; 7 bases line up with TRBD1. Germline-derived CDR1 and CDR2 are LNHDA and SQIVND (reference sequence). The CDR3 has 16 amino acids. J was trimmed by 6 bases and V by 5 bases; bases with no gene match: 13. CDR3 sequence (DNA): TGTGCCAGTAGTCTCGCGATCACAGGGGTAGGAAACATTCAGTACTTC. This codes for CASSLAITGVGNIQYF.

The V and J genes are TRBV4-2 and TRBJ1-2; TRBD1 is a possible D gene (5 bases). Germline V gene sequence: CDR1 LGHNA, CDR2 YNFKEQ. V was cut by 4 bases and J by 6 bases, with 21 bases left in between. The CDR3 is 16 amino acids. CDR3 in DNA: TGTGCCAGCAGCCCTAAAGAAGGGGAATTGGTGAATGGCTACACCTTC. It translates to CASSPKEGELVNGYTF.

The chain links TRBV30 to TRBJ1-2; tentatively, D is TRBD1 (6 bases). V shed 1 base and J shed 2 bases, with 14 bases lying between them. The germline V gene has CDR1 GTSNPN and CDR2 SVGIG (reference sequence). This CDR3 is 15 amino acids long. The chain's CDR3 is CAWSGRGAPNYGYTF. The CDR3 DNA reads TGTGCCTGGAGTGGCAGGGGAGCCCCCAACTATGGCTACACCTTC.

The V call is TRBV7-2, the J call TRBJ1-4; 7 bases are a match to TRBD1. The CDR3 extends over 15 amino acids. The germline V gene encodes CDR1 SGHTA and CDR2 FQGNSA. Germline trimming cut 6 bases from V and 0 bases from J; bases unmatched to any gene: 4. The CDR3 reads CASRGTAATNEKLFF. In DNA form, the CDR3 reads TGTGCCAGCAGAGGGACAGCAGCAACTAATGAAAAACTGTTTTTT.

The rearrangement joins TRBV7-9 to TRBJ2-5; the match to TRBD1 covers 7 bases. Looked up from germline, CDR1 is SEHNR and CDR2 is FQNEAQ (reference sequence). Germline trimming cut 5 bases from V and 5 bases from J; bases unmatched to any gene: 14. The CDR3 has 16 residues. The CDR3 coding sequence is TGTGCCAGCAGCCCTCGGGTGCAGCCGGACAGGGAGACCCAGTACTTC. Its protein is CASSPRVQPDRETQYF.

The chain employs TRBV5-4 and TRBJ2-5; TRBD1 matches at 7 bases. The last part of the DNA fits TRBJ2-7 better; the J call may be wrong. This CDR3 is 16 amino acids long. Germline CDR1 and CDR2: SGHNT and YYREEE (reference sequence). The DNA for the CDR3 is TGTGCCAGCAGCCCCACCCGGGACAGCTTTTCCTACGAGCAGTACTTC. It yields the protein CASSPTRDSFSYEQYF.

This chain connects TRBV14 to TRBJ1-2; TRBD1 matches at 9 bases. J was trimmed by 7 bases and V by 6 bases; bases with no gene match: 3. Looked up from germline, CDR1 is SGHDN and CDR2 is FVKESK. The CDR3 totals 12 residues. CDR3 coding DNA: TGTGCCAGCAGGGGACAGGGTCTTGGCTACACCTTC. Translation: CASRGQGLGYTF.

As DNA, the CDR3 is TGTGCCTGCCGCGCCCGACAGGGTAGGTCCTACAATGAGCAGTTCTTC. Translated, it gives CACRARQGRSYNEQFF. This sequence joins TRBV30 and TRBJ2-1; 7 bases line up with TRBD1. This CDR3 contains 16 residues. Germline CDR1 and CDR2: GTSNPN and SVGIG (reference sequence). The J segment lost 1 base and the V segment lost 6 bases, leaving 12 bases of the junction unmatched.

V is TRBV7-6 and J is TRBJ2-5; no firm D call. CDR1 and CDR2 (germline): SGHVS, FNYEAQ. The CDR3 has 16 residues. Trimming took 4 bases from V and 1 from J, leaving 16 bases between them. The CDR3 reads CASSSSSRSSQETQYF. CDR3 DNA sequence: TGTGCCAGCAGCTCGTCGTCTAGAAGTAGCCAAGAGACCCAGTACTTC.

The chain couples TRBV19 to TRBJ1-1; tentatively, D is TRBD1 (5 bases). Trimming removed 7 bases at V and 3 bases at J, with 27 bases between. The CDR3 runs to 18 residues. Germline V gives CDR1 LNHDA, CDR2 SQIVND (reference sequence). The CDR3 bases are TGTGCCAGTAAATCGTTGGGGGGGACGGGACCAACCCACACTGAAGCTTTCTTT. This translates into CASKSLGGTGPTHTEAFF.

About this clone itself: A junction boundary mismatches the germline segment, possibly from a read error. This CDR3 is CPSSLGAGDTETQYF. CDR3 bases: TGCCCCAGCAGCTTGGGTGCGGGAGATACGGAGACCCAGTACTTC. The V gene is TRBV5-1, the J gene TRBJ2-5, with 7 bases identical to TRBD2. CDR1 SGHRS and CDR2 YFSETQ come from the germline V gene. The CDR3 runs to 15 residues.

The J gene is TRBJ2-3, the V gene TRBV2; D is perhaps TRBD1 (6 bases). V lost 6 bases and J lost 0, with 13 bases in between. The CDR3 loop spans 15 amino acids. Germline CDR1 is SNHLY and CDR2 is FYNNEI. The DNA of the CDR3 is TGTGCCAGCAGCCCAGGGACATATAGCACAGATACGCAGTATTTT. It yields the protein CASSPGTYSTDTQYF.

The V gene is TRBV7-6, the J gene TRBJ1-4; no clear D gene. This CDR3 region has 17 residues. Germline CDR1 and CDR2: SGHVS and FNYEAQ. Trimming cost V 1 base and J 4 bases, with 16 bases left between them. The CDR3 reads CASSLDALRTLNEKLFF. The CDR3 DNA follows: TGTGCCAGCAGCTTAGATGCTCTGAGGACTCTTAATGAAAAACTGTTTTTT.

This chain links TRBV18 with TRBJ2-3, with 9 nucleotides matching TRBD2. V shed 5 bases and J 0 bases; nucleotides not matched to a gene: 6. The CDR3 contains 16 residues. Germline-derived CDR1 and CDR2 are KGHSH and LQKENI. The CDR3 coding sequence is TGTGCCAGCTCATCAGAGCGGGGGGCCAGCACAGATACGCAGTATTTT. Its translation: CASSSERGASTDTQYF.

J is TRBJ1-6 and V is TRBV27; D is uncertain. The V gene's germline CDR1 is MNHEY and CDR2 SMNVEV (reference sequence). V lost 3 bases to trimming and J lost 0 bases, with 6 bases between them. The CDR3 spans 15 residues. CDR3 protein: CASSLSSSYNSPLHF. As DNA, the CDR3 is TGTGCCAGCAGTTTGAGTAGCTCCTATAATTCACCCCTCCACTTT.

This chain links TRBV10-3 with TRBJ2-3, with TRBD2 identical over 7 bases. Trimming at V came to 0 bases and at J to 14 bases, leaving 5 bases not matched to a gene. Germline V gene data show CDR1 as ENHRY and CDR2 as SYGVKD. The CDR3 has 12 residues. The chain's CDR3 is CAISESTSLRYF. The CDR3 bases are TGTGCCATCAGTGAGTCGACTAGCTTAAGGTATTTT.

The V and J genes are TRBV27 and TRBJ2-5; D remains ambiguous. In germline, CDR1 is MNHEY, CDR2 SMNVEV (reference sequence). V gave up 6 bases and J gave up 5 bases, with 19 bases separating them. The CDR3 extends over 15 amino acids. CDR3 DNA sequence: TGTGCCAGCAGCCCGGTCTGGCTAGTTATGGAGACCCAGTACTTC. This codes for CASSPVWLVMETQYF.

The V call is TRBV5-4, the J call TRBJ2-7; 9 nucleotides align to TRBD2. The CDR3 loop spans 16 amino acids. With V trimmed by 5 bases and J by 4 bases, 13 bases remained unmatched. Germline V gene data show CDR1 as SGHNT and CDR2 as YYREEE (reference sequence). In DNA, the CDR3 is TGTGCCAGCAGTTCCACAGTGGGACTAGCATCTTACGAGCAGTACTTC. Translating gives CASSSTVGLASYEQYF.

V gene TRBV5-6 combines with J gene TRBJ1-1; no clear D gene. The V end was cut by 0 bases, the J end by 5 bases, with 11 bases between. CDR1 and CDR2 from the germline V gene are SGHDT and YYEEEE. The CDR3 spans 14 residues. The CDR3 DNA follows: TGTGCCAGCAGCTTGGGACTTACACGGACTGAAGCTTTCTTT. Protein product: CASSLGLTRTEAFF.

The chain employs TRBV6-1 and TRBJ2-7; TRBD1 is a possible D gene (6 bases). V lost 2 bases to trimming and J lost 10 bases, with 21 bases between them. This CDR3 contains 15 residues. Germline V gene data show CDR1 as MNHNS and CDR2 as SASEGT. The chain's CDR3 is CASSEKVVGGRLQYF. In nucleotides, the CDR3 is TGTGCCAGCAGTGAAAAGGTGGTTGGGGGCCGTTTACAGTACTTC.

The V gene is TRBV29-1, the J gene TRBJ2-7; a possible D gene is TRBD1 (6 bases). Germline CDR1 is SQVTM and CDR2 is ANQGSEA. The V and J ends lost 6 bases and 6 bases respectively, with 12 bases between them. This CDR3 is 11 amino acids long. CDR3 residues: CSVFTGREQYF. CDR3 DNA: TGCAGCGTCTTTACAGGGCGCGAGCAGTACTTC.

The chain has TRBV5-6 and TRBJ2-7; D is perhaps TRBD1 (6 bases). Germline V gene lookup returns CDR1 SGHDT and CDR2 YYEEEE. V gave up 0 bases and J gave up 3 bases, with 10 bases separating them. The length of the CDR3 is 14 residues. The CDR3 DNA reads TGTGCCAGCAGCTTGGGACAGGATGTCTACGAGCAGTACTTC. Its translation: CASSLGQDVYEQYF.

This clone was seen a single time. This chain uses TRBV27 with TRBJ2-7; a weak D match, TRBD2 (7 bases). V lost 3 bases, J lost 1 base, and 13 bases lay in between. The CDR3 is made up of 15 amino acids. CDR1 is MNHEY and CDR2 is SMNVEV in the germline V gene (reference sequence). The CDR3 bases are TGTGCCAGCAGTTTCAGGGGACTAACTTCCTACGAGCAGTACTTC. It is translated as CASSFRGLTSYEQYF.

This rearrangement joins TRBV5-1 to TRBJ2-3; 11 bases fit TRBD2. The V segment lost 3 bases and the J segment 0 bases; nucleotides outside the gene matches: 18. Germline V lookup: CDR1 SGHRS, CDR2 YFSETQ. CDR3 size: 21 residues. The CDR3 sequence: CASSSTTGKLAGVTSTDTQYF. CDR3 coding DNA: TGCGCCAGCAGCTCCACCACGGGGAAACTAGCGGGGGTAACTAGCACAGATACGCAGTATTTT.

DNA for the CDR3: TGTGCCAGCTCACCGGGGACAGGGTCCCCCCTCGATACGCAGTATTTT. Its protein product is CASSPGTGSPLDTQYF. The V call is TRBV18, the J call TRBJ2-3; 9 nucleotides match TRBD1. V lost 3 bases to trimming and J lost 6 bases; unmatched junction nucleotides: 10. Germline CDR1 and CDR2: KGHSH and LQKENI. The CDR3 extends over 16 amino acids.

The rearrangement joins TRBV19 to TRBJ1-1; D unresolved. The CDR3 runs to 14 residues. Germline CDR1 is LNHDA and CDR2 is SQIVND (reference sequence). V dropped 10 bases and J dropped 3 bases, with 18 bases sitting between them. CDR3 in amino acids: CATHRSTYDTEAFF. CDR3 bases: TGTGCCACACACAGATCTACGTATGACACTGAAGCTTTCTTT.

The CDR3: CASSQPHRDRRSNYGYTF. The DNA of the CDR3 is TGCGCCAGCAGCCAACCTCACCGGGACAGAAGATCTAACTATGGCTACACCTTC. This rearrangement joins TRBV4-1 to TRBJ1-2, with 7 bases that match TRBD1. Germline CDR1 and CDR2: MGHRA and YSYEKL. J was trimmed by 0 bases and V by 2 bases; bases with no gene match: 12. The CDR3 totals 18 residues.